This TCR beta chain was sequenced for a study of T-cell reconstitution after alpha-beta-depleted transplantation in children. Findings and caveats of the study: After transplant, high TCRbeta diversity at day 60 in some patients arose from surviving recipient T cells and thymic progenitors. A year had passed since transplant, and T-cell counts and diversity by then came mostly from newly produced T cells. Several hundred graft clones that had expanded were reportedly the source of alpha-beta T cells about two months after transplant.

Germline-derived CDR1 and CDR2 are MNHNS and SASEGT. Trimming cost V 2 bases and J 9 bases, with 14 bases left between them. The CDR3 loop spans 14 amino acids. This clonotype was found many times. Its target is unknown. Preparation of the TCRbeta library used unique molecular identifiers. TCRdb used MiXCR to reprocess the PCR reads, holding one entry per CDR3 protein. Of over 200,000 distinct CDR3 sequences in the sample, approximately 11% were seen once. The starting material was PBMCs, obtained before TCRalphabeta/CD19-depleted stem cell transplant. This clonotype was obtained from a child under two years old with acute myeloid leukemia, due to receive a stem cell transplant. The gene calls are TRBV6-1 and TRBJ2-4; weak D call: TRBD1 (5 bases). CDR3 protein: CASSESHRWAIQYF. Here the CDR3 DNA reads TGTGCCAGCAGTGAATCCCACAGGTGGGCCATTCAGTACTTC.